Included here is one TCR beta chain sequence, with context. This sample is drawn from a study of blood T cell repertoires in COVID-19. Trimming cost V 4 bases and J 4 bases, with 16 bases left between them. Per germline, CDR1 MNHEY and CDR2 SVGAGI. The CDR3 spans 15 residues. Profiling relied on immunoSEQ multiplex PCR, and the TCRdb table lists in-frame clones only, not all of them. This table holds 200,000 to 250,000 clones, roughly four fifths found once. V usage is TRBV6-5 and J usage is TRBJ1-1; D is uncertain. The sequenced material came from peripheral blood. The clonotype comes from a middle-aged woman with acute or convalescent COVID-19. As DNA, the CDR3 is TGTGCCAGCAGTTCCCGGGAGGCCGTGGGCACTGAAGCTTTCTTT. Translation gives CASSSREAVGTEAFF.